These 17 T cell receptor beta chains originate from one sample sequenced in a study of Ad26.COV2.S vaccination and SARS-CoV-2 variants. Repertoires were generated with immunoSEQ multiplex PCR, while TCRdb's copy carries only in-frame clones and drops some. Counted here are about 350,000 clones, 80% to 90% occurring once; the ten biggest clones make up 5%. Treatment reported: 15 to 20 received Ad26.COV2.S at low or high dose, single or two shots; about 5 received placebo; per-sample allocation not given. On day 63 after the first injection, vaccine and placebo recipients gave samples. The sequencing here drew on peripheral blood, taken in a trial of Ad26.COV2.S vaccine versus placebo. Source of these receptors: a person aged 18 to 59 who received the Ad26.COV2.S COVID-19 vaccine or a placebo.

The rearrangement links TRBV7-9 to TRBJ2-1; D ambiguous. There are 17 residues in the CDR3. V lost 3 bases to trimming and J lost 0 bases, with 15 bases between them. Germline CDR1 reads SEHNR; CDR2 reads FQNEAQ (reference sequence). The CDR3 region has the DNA TGTGCCAGCAGCTTTAGAACGACAATTAGCTCCTACAATGAGCAGTTCTTC. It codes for CASSFRTTISSYNEQFF.

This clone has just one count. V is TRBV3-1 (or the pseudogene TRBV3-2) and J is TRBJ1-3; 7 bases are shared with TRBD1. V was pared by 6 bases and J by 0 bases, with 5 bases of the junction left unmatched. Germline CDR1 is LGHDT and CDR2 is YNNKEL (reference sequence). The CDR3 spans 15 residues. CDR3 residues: CASRLHRGSGNTIYF. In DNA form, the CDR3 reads TGTGCCAGCAGACTCCACAGGGGCTCTGGAAACACCATATATTTT.

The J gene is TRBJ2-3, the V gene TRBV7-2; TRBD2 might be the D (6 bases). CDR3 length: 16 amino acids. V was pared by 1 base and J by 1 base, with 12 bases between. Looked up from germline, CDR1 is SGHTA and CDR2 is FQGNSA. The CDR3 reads CASSLVAVAGTDTQYF. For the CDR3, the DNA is TGTGCCAGCAGCTTAGTAGCAGTAGCGGGCACAGATACGCAGTATTTT. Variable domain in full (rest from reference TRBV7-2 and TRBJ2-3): GAGVSQSPSNKVTEKGKDVELRCDPISGHTALYWYRQSLGQGLEFLIYFQGNSAPDKSGLPSDRFSAERTGGSVSTLTIQRTQQEDSAVYLCASSLVAVAGTDTQYFGPGTRLTVL.

The CDR3 DNA reads as TGTGCCAGCAGAAACAGGGGGCCTAGTGGCTACACCTTC. It specifies CASRNRGPSGYTF. The chain has TRBV12-3 or TRBV12-4 and TRBJ1-2; 9 positions agree with TRBD1. Trimming at V came to 6 bases and at J to 7 bases, leaving 6 bases not matched to a gene. The length of the CDR3 is 13 residues.

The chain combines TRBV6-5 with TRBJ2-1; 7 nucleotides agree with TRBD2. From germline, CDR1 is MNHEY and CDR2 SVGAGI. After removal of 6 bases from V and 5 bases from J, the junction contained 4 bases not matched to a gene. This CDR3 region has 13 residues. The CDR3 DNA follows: TGTGCCAGCAGCCGGGAGGTAGACAATGAGCAGTTCTTC. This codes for CASSREVDNEQFF.

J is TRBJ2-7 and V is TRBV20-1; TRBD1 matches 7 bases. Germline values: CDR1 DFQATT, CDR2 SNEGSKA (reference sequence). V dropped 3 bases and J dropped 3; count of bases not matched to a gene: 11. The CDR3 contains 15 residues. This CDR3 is CSASNTRDSHYEQYF. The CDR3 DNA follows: TGCAGTGCTAGTAATACCCGGGACAGCCACTACGAGCAGTACTTC.

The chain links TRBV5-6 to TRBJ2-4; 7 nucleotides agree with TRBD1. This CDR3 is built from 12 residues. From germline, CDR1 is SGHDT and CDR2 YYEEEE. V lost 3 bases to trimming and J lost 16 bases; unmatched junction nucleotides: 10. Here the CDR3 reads CASSWLTGRSYF. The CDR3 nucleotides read TGTGCCAGCAGCTGGCTGACAGGGCGGAGTTACTTC. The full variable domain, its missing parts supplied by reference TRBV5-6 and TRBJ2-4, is DAGVTQSPTHLIKTRGQQVTLRCSPKSGHDTVSWYQQALGQGPQFIFQYYEEEERQRGNFPDRFSGHQFPNYSSELNVNALLLGDSALYLCASSWLTGRSYFGAGTRLSVL.

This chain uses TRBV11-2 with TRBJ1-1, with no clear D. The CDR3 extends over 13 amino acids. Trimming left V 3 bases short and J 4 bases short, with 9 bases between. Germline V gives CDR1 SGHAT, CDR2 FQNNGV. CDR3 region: CASSLFVFTEAFF. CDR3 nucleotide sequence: TGTGCCAGCAGCTTGTTTGTGTTCACTGAAGCTTTCTTT.

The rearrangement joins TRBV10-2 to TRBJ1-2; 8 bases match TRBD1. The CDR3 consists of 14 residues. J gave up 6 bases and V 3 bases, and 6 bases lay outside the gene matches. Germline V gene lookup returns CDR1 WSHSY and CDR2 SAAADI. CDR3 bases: TGCGCCAGCAGTGATTGGGACAGGTTAGATGGCTACACCTTC. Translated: CASSDWDRLDGYTF.

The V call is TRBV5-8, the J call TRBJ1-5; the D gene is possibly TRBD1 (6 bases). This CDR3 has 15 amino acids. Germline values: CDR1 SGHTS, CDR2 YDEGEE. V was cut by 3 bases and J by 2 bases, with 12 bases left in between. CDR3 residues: CASSYRVVGNQPQHF. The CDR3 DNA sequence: TGTGCCAGCAGCTACAGGGTGGTTGGCAATCAGCCCCAGCATTTT.

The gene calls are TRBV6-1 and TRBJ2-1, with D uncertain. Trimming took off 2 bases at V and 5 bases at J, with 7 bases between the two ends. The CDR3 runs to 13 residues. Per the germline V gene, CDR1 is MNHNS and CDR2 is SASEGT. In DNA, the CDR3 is TGTGCCAGCAGTGAATCAGCCAACAATGAGCAGTTCTTC. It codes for CASSESANNEQFF.

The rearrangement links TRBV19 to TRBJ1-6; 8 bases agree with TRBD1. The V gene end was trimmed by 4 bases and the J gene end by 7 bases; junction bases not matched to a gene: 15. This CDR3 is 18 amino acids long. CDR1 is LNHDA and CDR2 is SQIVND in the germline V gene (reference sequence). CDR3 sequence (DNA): TGTGCCAGTAGTAGGATACTTGGACAGGGCGTCGGGAATTCACCCCTCCACTTT. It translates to CASSRILGQGVGNSPLHF.

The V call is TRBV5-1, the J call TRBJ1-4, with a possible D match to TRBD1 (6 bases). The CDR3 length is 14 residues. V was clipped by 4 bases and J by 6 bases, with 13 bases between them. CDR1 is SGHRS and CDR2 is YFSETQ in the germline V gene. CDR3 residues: CASSPDSSDEKLFF. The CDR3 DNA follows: TGCGCCAGCAGCCCGGACAGCTCTGATGAAAAACTGTTTTTT.

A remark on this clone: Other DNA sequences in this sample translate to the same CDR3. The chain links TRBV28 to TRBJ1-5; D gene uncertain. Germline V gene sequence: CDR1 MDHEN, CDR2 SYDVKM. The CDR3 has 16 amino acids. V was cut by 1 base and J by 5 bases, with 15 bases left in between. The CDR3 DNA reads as TGTGCCAGCAGTTTATCAGCCGGCACTCCAGATCAGCCCCAGCATTTT. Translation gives CASSLSAGTPDQPQHF.

The CDR3 DNA sequence: TGTGCCAGCAGCTCACGGGGCCCCGAGGGCACTGAAGCTTTCTTT. Translation gives CASSSRGPEGTEAFF. The V gene is TRBV7-2, the J gene TRBJ1-1; possible D gene TRBD1, 5 bases. This CDR3 is built from 15 residues. The germline CDR1 and CDR2 sequences are SGHTA and FQGNSA. Trimming removed 4 bases from V and 4 bases from J, with 16 bases in between.

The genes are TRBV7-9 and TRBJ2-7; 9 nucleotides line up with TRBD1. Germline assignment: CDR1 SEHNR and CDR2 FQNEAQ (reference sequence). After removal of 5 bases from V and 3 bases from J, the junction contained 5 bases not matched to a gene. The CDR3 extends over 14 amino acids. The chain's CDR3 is CASSRGTGNYEQYF. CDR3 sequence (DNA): TGTGCCAGCAGCCGGGGGACAGGGAACTACGAGCAGTACTTC.

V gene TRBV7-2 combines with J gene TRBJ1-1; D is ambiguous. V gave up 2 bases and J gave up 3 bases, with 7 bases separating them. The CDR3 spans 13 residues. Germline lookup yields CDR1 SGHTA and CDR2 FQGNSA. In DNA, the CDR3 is TGTGCCAGCAGCTTATACGCGGACACTGAAGCTTTCTTT. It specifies CASSLYADTEAFF.